These T cell receptor beta chains were read from a single sample in a study of tumor-infiltrating lymphocytes in oesophageal squamous cell carcinoma. TCRdb called the PCR reads again in MiXCR, with one record for every CDR3 protein. The table lists some 18,000 distinct CDR3 sequences, roughly 40% of them singletons. Specimen: normal esophageal tissue next to the tumor. The receptors were gathered from a female donor with esophageal squamous cell carcinoma. Each CDR3 is given with its conserved first and last residue. D genes are given only for firm matches. Where a row states a size, it is once, few, many or the class of an expanded clone; other rows omit it.

j_call d_call v_call clone_size cdr3_nt cdr3_aa
TRBJ2-3 TRBD2 TRBV5-4 many TGTGCCAGCAGCCTGAGACTAGCGGGGGTGGGGGCGCGCACAGATACGCAGTATTTT CASSLRLAGVGARTDTQYF
TRBJ2-7 - TRBV12-3/TRBV12-4 - TGTGCCAGCAGTCCCCTGGGGGGAGAGCAGTACTTC CASSPLGGEQYF
TRBJ1-1 - TRBV20-1 - TGCAGTGCTAGATCCCTGGGGTTTAGGACTGAAGCTTTCTTT CSARSLGFRTEAFF
TRBJ2-3 - TRBV4-2 - TGTGCCAGCAGCCAAGATTACCATTCAGATACGCAGTATTTT CASSQDYHSDTQYF
TRBJ2-3 TRBD2 TRBV7-2 few TGTGCCAGCAGCAAGGGAGAAGCGGGAGGCAGGGATACGCAGTATTTT CASSKGEAGGRDTQYF
TRBJ2-5 - TRBV7-3 - TGTGCCAGCAGCTTCGGCCGCGAAGAGACCCAGTACTTC CASSFGREETQYF
TRBJ2-1 - TRBV7-2 - TGTGCCAGCAGTCTGAAAAACAGGGACAATGAGCAGTTCTTC CASSLKNRDNEQFF
TRBJ2-7 TRBD1 TRBV10-1 many TGCGCCACCGAGGCGGGGACAGGCCCTTTCGACGAGCAGTACTTC CATEAGTGPFDEQYF
TRBJ2-7 - TRBV11-3 many TGTGCCAGCAGCTTAGACGGGGATTCACCCCTCCACTTC CASSLDGDSPLHF
TRBJ1-6 - TRBV18 - TGTGCCAGCTCACCACCAGGGGAATCTAATTCACCCCTCCACTTT CASSPPGESNSPLHF
TRBJ2-1 - TRBV7-9 medium-sized TGTGCCAGCAGCCCTAGCGCGAAGGGCGAGCAGTTCTTC CASSPSAKGEQFF
TRBJ2-7 - TRBV4-1 few TGCGCCAGCAGCCAAGAGTCGGGCAGGGTGTACGAGCAGTACTTC CASSQESGRVYEQYF
TRBJ1-5 TRBD1 TRBV5-4 many TGTGCCAGCAGCTCGGGGGGACAGCCAAATCAGCCCCAGCATTTT CASSSGGQPNQPQHF
TRBJ1-1 TRBD1 TRBV19 few TGTGCCAGTAGTCAATACAGGGGGTCTATTGAAGCTTTCTTT CASSQYRGSIEAFF
TRBJ1-2 - TRBV24-1 - TGTGCCACCAGTGATTATGGTTCTAACTATGGCTACACCTTC CATSDYGSNYGYTF
TRBJ2-3 - TRBV7-6 - TGTGCCAGCAGCTTAGACAGCTATGATACGCAGTATTTT CASSLDSYDTQYF
TRBJ2-7 TRBD2 TRBV3-1 - TGTGCCAGCAGCCAAGTCCAGCGGGAGGGCCTTAGACTTTACGAGCAGTACTTC CASSQVQREGLRLYEQYF
TRBJ2-5 - TRBV7-2 - TGTGCCAGCAAGGACTTCTTGCGAGAGACCCAGTACTTC CASKDFLRETQYF
TRBJ1-2 TRBD1 TRBV5-6 many TGTGCCAGCAGCGTACAGGGGGCGGCCTATGGCTACACCTTC CASSVQGAAYGYTF
TRBJ1-5 - TRBV7-2 medium-sized TGTGCCAGCAGCGGCGGCTGGGGGCTGGGTCAGCCCCAGCATTTT CASSGGWGLGQPQHF
TRBJ1-2 TRBD1 TRBV2 - TGTGCCAGCACCCTTTGGACAGGGACTAACTATGGCTACACCTTC CASTLWTGTNYGYTF
TRBJ2-7 - TRBV12-3/TRBV12-4 - TGTGCCAGCGGATTGGGGGGGACAGCTTACGAGCAGTACTTC CASGLGGTAYEQYF
TRBJ1-2 - TRBV6-1 - TGTGCCAGCAGCCCGGTGGGGGACTATGGCTACACCTTC CASSPVGDYGYTF
TRBJ1-2 - TRBV2 - TGTGCCAGCAGTGACCCCGATCGGGGCTACACCTTC CASSDPDRGYTF
TRBJ2-6 - TRBV12-3/TRBV12-4 - - CASSLSRGDRRLHLRF
TRBJ2-3 TRBD2 TRBV6-2/TRBV6-3 - TGTGCCAGCACAAGACTAGCGGGAGGATTAAATACGCAGTATTTT CASTRLAGGLNTQYF
TRBJ2-7 TRBD2 TRBV4-2 few TGTGCCAGCAGCCAAGGTGGGACTAGCGGTCCGGGGAACTACGAGCAGTACTTC CASSQGGTSGPGNYEQYF
TRBJ1-1 - TRBV5-1 many TGCGCCAGCAGCCAGGGACGGACCATGAACACTGAAGCTTTCTTT CASSQGRTMNTEAFF
TRBJ2-7 TRBD2 TRBV7-8 - TGTGCCAGCAGCTTGGGGGGGGGACCCTACGAGCAGTACTTC CASSLGGGPYEQYF
TRBJ1-6 TRBD1 TRBV7-9 many TGTGCCAGCAGCAAGGGGGCCAGGGGGATTTATTCACCCCTCCACTTT CASSKGARGIYSPLHF
TRBJ2-3 TRBD1 TRBV7-3 few TGTGCCAGCAGCCTCGGACAGGTAGATACGCAGTATTTT CASSLGQVDTQYF
TRBJ2-1 - TRBV27 many TGTGCCAGCAGTTTATCAGGAGGCTCTAAGTACAATGAGCAGTTCTTC CASSLSGGSKYNEQFF
TRBJ2-3 - TRBV10-3 - TGTGCCATCAGGGGTAGCACAGATACGCAGTATTTT CAIRGSTDTQYF
TRBJ1-1 - TRBV19 - TGTGCCAGCCAATTGGGACGGATGAACACTGAAGCTTTCTTT CASQLGRMNTEAFF
TRBJ2-5 - TRBV7-8 - TGTGCCAGCAGCTTAGCTTTCAGCCAAGAGACCCAGTACTTC CASSLAFSQETQYF